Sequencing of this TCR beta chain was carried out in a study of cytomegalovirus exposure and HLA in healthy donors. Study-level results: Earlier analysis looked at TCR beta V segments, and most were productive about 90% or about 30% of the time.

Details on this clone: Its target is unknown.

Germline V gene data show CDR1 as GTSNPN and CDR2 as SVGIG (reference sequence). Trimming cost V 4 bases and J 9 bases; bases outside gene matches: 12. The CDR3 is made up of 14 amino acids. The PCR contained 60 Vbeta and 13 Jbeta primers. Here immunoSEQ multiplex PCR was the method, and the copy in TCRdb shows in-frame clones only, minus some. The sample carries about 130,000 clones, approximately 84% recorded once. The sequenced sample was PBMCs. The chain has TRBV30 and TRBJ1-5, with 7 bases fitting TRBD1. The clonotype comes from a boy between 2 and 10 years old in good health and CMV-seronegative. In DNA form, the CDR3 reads TGTGCCTGGAAGGAGGGGGCCGGGGAGTCGCCCCAGCATTTT. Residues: CAWKEGAGESPQHF.